This is a list of T cell receptor beta chains from one sample in a study of blood T cells in healthy people across ages. MiXCR was run by TCRdb on the 5' RACE reads, yielding one entry per CDR3 protein. The data show fewer than 800,000 distinct CDR3 sequences, around 32% seen once. Specimen: blood. Receptors originate from an elderly woman in good health. Each CDR3 is given with its conserved first and last residue. The D gene is left open where the match is weak. Size values are once, few and many counts, or a class for expanded clones, and some rows have none.

TRBD1 | TRBJ2-2 | TRBV14 | few | CASSQGQGFAGELFF | TGTGCCAGCAGCCAAGGACAGGGGTTTGCCGGGGAGCTGTTTTTT
TRBD1 | TRBJ1-5 | TRBV6-2/TRBV6-3 | few | CASSRAGTGGNQPQHF | TGTGCCAGCAGTCGAGCCGGGACAGGGGGAAATCAGCCCCAGCATTTT
. | TRBJ1-4 | TRBV3-1 | . | CASSQDRRSEKLFF | TGTGCCAGCAGCCAAGACCGGAGGAGCGAAAAACTGTTTTTT
. | TRBJ1-2 | TRBV20-1 | many | CSAYENGYTF | TGCAGTGCATACGAAAACGGCTACACCTTC
. | TRBJ2-4 | TRBV4-3 | once | CASSQERIAKNIQYF | TGCGCCAGCAGCCAAGAAAGGATAGCCAAAAACATTCAGTACTTC
. | TRBJ1-2 | TRBV4-2 | few | CASSQANLRGGYTF | TGTGCCAGCAGCCAAGCAAACCTTCGGGGTGGCTACACCTTC
TRBD1 | TRBJ2-3 | TRBV15 | many | CATSRVGTGRTDTQYF | TGTGCCACCAGCAGGGTCGGGACAGGACGTACAGATACGCAGTATTTT
TRBD2 | TRBJ2-1 | TRBV12-5 | . | CASGSGLAGENEQFF | TGTGCTAGTGGTTCAGGACTAGCGGGAGAGAATGAGCAGTTCTTC
TRBD2 | TRBJ2-3 | TRBV6-4 | few | CASSDSSGGPSTDTQYF | TGTGCCAGCAGTGACAGCAGCGGGGGGCCTAGCACAGATACGCAGTATTTT
. | TRBJ1-2 | TRBV20-1 | many | CSARDDRFTESYTF | TGCAGTGCTAGAGATGACAGGTTTACTGAGAGCTACACCTTC